What follows are 19 T cell receptor beta chains derived from one specimen sequenced in a study of blood T cell repertoires in COVID-19. Profiled with immunoSEQ multiplex PCR; TCRdb holds only in-frame clones, not every one. This table has around 450,000 clones, 80% to 95% appearing once. Sample: PBMCs or T cells enriched from blood (not recorded which). These TCRs come from a man between 18 and 35 years old who had recovered from COVID-19.

The chain employs TRBV9 and TRBJ1-2; D call uncertain. This CDR3 contains 15 residues. Germline values: CDR1 SGDLS, CDR2 YYNGEE. V was clipped by 7 bases and J by 8 bases, with 24 bases between them. The DNA of the CDR3 is TGTGCCAGCTTAGGAACGGCAGGCCCAAAACCGGGCTACACCTTC. This sequence encodes CASLGTAGPKPGYTF.

This chain joins TRBV29-1 and TRBJ1-6; TRBD1 might be the D (6 bases). The V gene's germline CDR1 is SQVTM and CDR2 ANQGSEA. This CDR3 comprises 13 residues. The V end was cut by 7 bases, the J end by 7 bases, with 14 bases between. The CDR3 DNA sequence: TGCAGCGCACAAACAGGGCCAAATTCACCCCTCCACTTT. It codes for CSAQTGPNSPLHF.

The chain combines TRBV19 with TRBJ2-7, with TRBD2 matching over 13 bases. The trim removed 5 bases at V and 5 bases at J, leaving 0 bases unmatched. The CDR3 loop spans 13 amino acids. From germline, CDR1 is LNHDA and CDR2 SQIVND (reference sequence). The CDR3 region is CASSGLAGDEQYF. DNA of the CDR3: TGTGCCAGTAGTGGACTAGCGGGAGACGAGCAGTACTTC. Variable domain in full (rest from reference TRBV19 and TRBJ2-7): DGGITQSPKYLFRKEGQNVTLSCEQNLNHDAMYWYRQDPGQGLRLIYYSQIVNDFQKGDIAEGYSVSREKKESFPLTVTSAQKNPTAFYLCASSGLAGDEQYFGPGTRLTVT.

The rearrangement uses TRBV28 and TRBJ2-7; TRBD2 matches at 9 bases. This CDR3 is built from 13 residues. Losses at the gene ends were 5 bases for V and 12 bases for J; bases not matched to a gene: 11. Germline CDR1 MDHEN, CDR2 SYDVKM. The DNA of the CDR3 is TGTGCCAGCAGTCTCAGGACTAGCGATCCTCCGTACTTC. Protein sequence: CASSLRTSDPPYF.

J is TRBJ1-6 and V is TRBV11-2, with D unresolved. Trimming shortened V by 0 bases and J by 9 bases, and 6 bases separated the two germline ends. The germline CDR1 and CDR2 sequences are SGHAT and FQNNGV. The CDR3 contains 13 residues. The CDR3 here is CASSLDRGSPLHF. In DNA form, the CDR3 reads TGTGCCAGCAGCTTAGACCGGGGTTCACCCCTCCACTTT. Together with reference TRBV11-2 and TRBJ1-6, the CDR3 gives the full variable domain: EAGVAQSPRYKIIEKRQSVAFWCNPISGHATLYWYQQILGQGPKLLIQFQNNGVVDDSQLPKDRFSAERLKGVDSTLKIQPAKLEDSAVYLCASSLDRGSPLHFGNGTRLTVT.

The chain has TRBV29-1 and TRBJ1-1; 7 nucleotides align to TRBD1. Per germline, CDR1 SQVTM and CDR2 ANQGSEA. V was clipped by 3 bases and J by 5 bases; unmatched bases: 6. The CDR3 has 13 amino acids. As DNA, the CDR3 is TGCAGCGTTGATAGGGGGCTGGCGACTGAAGCTTTCTTT. This gives the protein CSVDRGLATEAFF.

V is TRBV2 and J is TRBJ1-3, with D possibly TRBD1 on 6 matching bases. The CDR3 spans 16 residues. Germline V gene lookup returns CDR1 SNHLY and CDR2 FYNNEI. V shed 6 bases and J shed 0 bases, with 15 bases lying between them. CDR3 in amino acids: CASRKDRLSSGNTIYF. The CDR3 DNA is TGTGCCAGCAGGAAGGACAGACTATCCTCTGGAAACACCATATATTTT.

The genes are TRBV10-2 and TRBJ1-5, with D hard to call. The CDR3 runs 13 residues. Trimming removed 8 bases at V and 4 bases at J, with 12 bases between. CDR1 and CDR2 from the germline V gene are WSHSY and SAAADI. The DNA for the CDR3 is TGCGCCAGCGGGCCCGGGAAGAATCAGCCCCAGCATTTT. It translates to CASGPGKNQPQHF.

This sequence joins TRBV28 and TRBJ1-1; D gene unclear. Germline V gives CDR1 MDHEN, CDR2 SYDVKM. The CDR3 sequence is 13 residues long. V was trimmed by 5 bases and J by 1 base, leaving 8 bases between them. CDR3 sequence: CASSLLGNTEAFF. CDR3 nucleotides: TGTGCCAGCAGTCTCCTAGGGAACACTGAAGCTTTCTTT.

The J gene is TRBJ2-7, the V gene TRBV29-1; 11 bases map to TRBD2. CDR1 and CDR2 from the germline V gene are SQVTM and ANQGSEA. Trimming cost V 4 bases and J 1 base; bases outside gene matches: 3. CDR3 length: 14 residues. This CDR3 reads CSVGLAGRSYEQYF. The CDR3 DNA reads as TGCAGCGTTGGACTAGCGGGACGTTCCTACGAGCAGTACTTC.

Turning to this clone: Other nucleotide sequences in the sample specify the same CDR3. The chain combines TRBV3-1 (or the pseudogene TRBV3-2) with TRBJ1-2; 7 nucleotides match TRBD1. CDR1 LGHDT and CDR2 YNNKEL come from the germline V gene (reference sequence). V lost 6 bases to trimming and J lost 2 bases; unmatched junction nucleotides: 3. This CDR3 comprises 13 residues. CDR3 sequence reads: CASSQGQNYGYTF. CDR3 in DNA: TGTGCCAGCAGTCAGGGACAGAACTATGGCTACACCTTC.

This rearrangement joins TRBV5-1 to TRBJ1-3, with D uncertain. Between the trimmed V and J ends, which lost 0 bases and 2 bases, there was a span of 9 bases. The germline CDR1 and CDR2 sequences are SGHRS and YFSETQ. The CDR3 is made up of 15 amino acids. CDR3 sequence (DNA): TGCGCCAGCAGCTTGGGGGGAGTAACTGGAAACACCATATATTTT. It specifies CASSLGGVTGNTIYF.

The chain combines TRBV19 with TRBJ2-3; TRBD1 matches at 7 bases. V trimming: 5 bases; J trimming: 4 bases; junction bases outside the gene matches: 6. The germline CDR1 and CDR2 sequences are LNHDA and SQIVND (reference sequence). The length of the CDR3 is 14 residues. CDR3 sequence: CASSLRQGPDTQYF. The DNA of the CDR3 is TGTGCCAGTAGTTTACGACAGGGCCCAGATACGCAGTATTTT.

The gene calls are TRBV5-1 and TRBJ1-1; TRBD1 is a possible D gene (5 bases). V lost 0 bases and J 0 bases, leaving 9 bases between the germline ends. Germline V gene lookup returns CDR1 SGHRS and CDR2 YFSETQ. The CDR3 is made up of 15 amino acids. The CDR3 spells CASSLEGHMNTEAFF. DNA of the CDR3: TGCGCCAGCAGCTTGGAAGGACACATGAACACTGAAGCTTTCTTT.

J is TRBJ1-6 and V is TRBV25-1; a weak D match, TRBD1 (6 bases). CDR1 and CDR2 (germline): MGHDK, SYGVNS. Trimming took off 4 bases at V and 14 bases at J, with 18 bases between the two ends. The CDR3 is 14 residues long. CDR3: CASSVTGGLGALHF. The DNA for the CDR3 is TGTGCCAGCAGTGTTACGGGGGGCCTGGGCGCCCTCCACTTT.

The rearrangement joins TRBV28 to TRBJ1-4; the match to TRBD1 covers 9 bases. The CDR3 spans 15 residues. The J segment lost 2 bases and the V segment lost 5 bases, leaving 3 bases of the junction unmatched. Per germline, CDR1 MDHEN and CDR2 SYDVKM. CDR3 bases: TGTGCCAGCAGTACAACAGGGGGCACTAATGAAAAACTGTTTTTT. It yields the protein CASSTTGGTNEKLFF.

The chain has TRBV20-1 and TRBJ1-5, with 7 bases matching TRBD1. From germline, CDR1 is DFQATT and CDR2 SNEGSKA (reference sequence). CDR3 length: 16 amino acids. V shed 3 bases, J shed 3 bases, and the junction held 11 bases outside the gene matches. This chain's CDR3 is CSASIDRVGDNQPQHF. CDR3 DNA sequence: TGCAGTGCTAGTATTGACAGGGTAGGGGACAATCAGCCCCAGCATTTT.

Here the CDR3 DNA reads TGTGCCAGCAGTGAAAAAATGAGGGTGGGGACTGAAGCTTTCTTT. It translates to CASSEKMRVGTEAFF. The rearrangement links TRBV2 to TRBJ1-1; D is ambiguous. CDR1 SNHLY and CDR2 FYNNEI come from the germline V gene. CDR3 length: 15 amino acids. The ends were cut back, 2 bases at V and 5 bases at J, with 15 bases in the middle.

The V call is TRBV5-4, the J call TRBJ1-1, with 7 bases identical to TRBD1. The CDR3 is 13 amino acids. With 2 bases clipped from V and 8 bases from J, the junction kept 6 bases outside the gene matches. The germline V gene encodes CDR1 SGHNT and CDR2 YYREEE (reference sequence). CDR3 nucleotides: TGTGCCAGCAGCTTACAGGGGACCGGCGAAGCTTTCTTT. It yields the protein CASSLQGTGEAFF.